This is a list of T cell receptor beta chains from one sample in a study of identical twins. TCRdb re-called the 5' RACE reads through MiXCR, storing one row per CDR3 protein. The sample shows some 190,000 distinct CDR3 sequences, less than 20% of them seen only once. These data were also reused for a study on T cells expressing NK-cell markers.

Sequenced: CD8+ T cells sorted from blood. These TCRs come from a woman younger than 30 in good health. The CDR3 runs from the conserved cysteine through the conserved F or W. Each record gives: V gene, clone size, J gene, D gene, CDR3 DNA, CDR3 protein. A D gene is named only where the DNA matches it firmly. Clone size is shown for a subset of rows, as once, few, many or a class of expanded clone.

TRBV7-9	many	TRBJ2-5	-	TGTGCCAGCAGCTCACACGACCGGCGACCAGAGGAGACCCAGTACTTC	CASSSHDRRPEETQYF
TRBV6-5	-	TRBJ2-5	TRBD1	TGTGCCAGCAGTTGGGGACAGGGGAAAGAGACCCAGTACTTC	CASSWGQGKETQYF
TRBV10-3	many	TRBJ2-5	TRBD1	TGTGCCATCAGTGCCGGGGACAGGATGTACCAAGAGACCCAGTACTTC	CAISAGDRMYQETQYF
TRBV5-1	-	TRBJ2-7	-	TGCGCCAGCAGCCTCGAGGGCCCAGCCTACGAGCAGTACTTC	CASSLEGPAYEQYF
TRBV29-1	many	TRBJ2-3	-	TGCAGCGCCCGTGGGGGCCCCCGCACAGATACGCAGTATTTT	CSARGGPRTDTQYF
TRBV20-1	-	TRBJ2-3	TRBD2	TGCAGTGCCCAAGAAGGGACTAGCGGACGCACAGATACGCAGTATTTT	CSAQEGTSGRTDTQYF
TRBV20-1	-	TRBJ2-5	-	TGCAGTGCTGGGGGGTTCAGGGAGACCCAGTACTTC	CSAGGFRETQYF
TRBV7-9	-	TRBJ2-7	-	TGTGCCAGCAGCTCGGGGGCTCTACCCTACGAGCAGTACTTC	CASSSGALPYEQYF
TRBV15	few	TRBJ1-4	-	TGTGCCACCAGCAGAGATCGGGGGCACGAAAAACTGTTTTTT	CATSRDRGHEKLFF
TRBV6-2/TRBV6-3	-	TRBJ2-2	-	TGTGCCAGCAGTTTCCGGAGAACCGGGGAGCTGTTTTTT	CASSFRRTGELFF
TRBV20-1	few	TRBJ1-5	TRBD1	TGCAGTGCGAGAGGGACAGGTTCCCAAAAGTGGGGCAATCAGCCCCAGCATTTT	CSARGTGSQKWGNQPQHF
TRBV15	few	TRBJ2-1	-	TGTGCCACCAGCCCCGTAGTGCGAACTTACAATGAGCAGTTCTTC	CATSPVVRTYNEQFF
TRBV12-3/TRBV12-4	many	TRBJ2-7	-	TGTGCCAGCAGTTCGGGACTTAACTACGAGCAGTACTTC	CASSSGLNYEQYF
TRBV12-3/TRBV12-4	few	TRBJ2-1	-	TGTGCCAGCAGTTTAGTAGTGGCTGAGCAGTTCTTC	CASSLVVAEQFF
TRBV4-3	few	TRBJ2-7	-	TGCGCCAGCAGCCAAGGGACAGCTGCCTCCTACGAGCAGTACTTC	CASSQGTAASYEQYF
TRBV7-9	-	TRBJ2-5	-	TGTGCCAGCAGCCAATTGGGTGTGGGGGGCGAGGAGACCCAGTACTTC	CASSQLGVGGEETQYF
TRBV15	-	TRBJ2-7	-	TGTGCCACCGGGCCCCAACTAGATTTCGACGAGCAGTACTTC	CATGPQLDFDEQYF
TRBV13	-	TRBJ2-5	-	TGTGCCAGCAGCCCGGGGCTAGAGGAGACCCAGTACTTC	CASSPGLEETQYF
TRBV4-2	few	TRBJ2-3	TRBD2	TGTGCCAGCAGCCAGCCGCGGGGGGGGGTTGGTACAGATACGCAGTATTTT	CASSQPRGGVGTDTQYF
TRBV7-9	few	TRBJ1-1	-	TGTGCCAGCAGCAATAACGCTCAAGCGGGTTACACTGAAGCTTTCTTT	CASSNNAQAGYTEAFF
TRBV27	few	TRBJ2-3	TRBD2	TGTGCCAGCAGTTTAATAGTTCGCGGGGGGGGCACAGATACGCAGTATTTT	CASSLIVRGGGTDTQYF
TRBV9	-	TRBJ2-5	-	TGTGCCTCTCCCGGACCCACCCAAAATACCCGAGAGACCCAGTACTTC	CASPGPTQNTRETQYF
TRBV27	few	TRBJ1-1	TRBD1	TGTGCCAGCAGAGACGCGGACAGGAGGACTGAAGCTTTCTTT	CASRDADRRTEAFF
TRBV7-9	few	TRBJ1-1	TRBD1	TGTGCCAGCAGCCCAAACCCAGGGGGCCCTGAAGCTTTCTTT	CASSPNPGGPEAFF
TRBV9	-	TRBJ2-7	TRBD2	TGTGCCAGCAGCGCGGACGGACTAGCGGGAGACGAGCAGTACTTC	CASSADGLAGDEQYF
TRBV7-8	-	TRBJ2-3	TRBD2	TGTGCCAGCAGCTCTAGCGGGGGCGACAGCACAGATACGCAGTATTTT	CASSSSGGDSTDTQYF